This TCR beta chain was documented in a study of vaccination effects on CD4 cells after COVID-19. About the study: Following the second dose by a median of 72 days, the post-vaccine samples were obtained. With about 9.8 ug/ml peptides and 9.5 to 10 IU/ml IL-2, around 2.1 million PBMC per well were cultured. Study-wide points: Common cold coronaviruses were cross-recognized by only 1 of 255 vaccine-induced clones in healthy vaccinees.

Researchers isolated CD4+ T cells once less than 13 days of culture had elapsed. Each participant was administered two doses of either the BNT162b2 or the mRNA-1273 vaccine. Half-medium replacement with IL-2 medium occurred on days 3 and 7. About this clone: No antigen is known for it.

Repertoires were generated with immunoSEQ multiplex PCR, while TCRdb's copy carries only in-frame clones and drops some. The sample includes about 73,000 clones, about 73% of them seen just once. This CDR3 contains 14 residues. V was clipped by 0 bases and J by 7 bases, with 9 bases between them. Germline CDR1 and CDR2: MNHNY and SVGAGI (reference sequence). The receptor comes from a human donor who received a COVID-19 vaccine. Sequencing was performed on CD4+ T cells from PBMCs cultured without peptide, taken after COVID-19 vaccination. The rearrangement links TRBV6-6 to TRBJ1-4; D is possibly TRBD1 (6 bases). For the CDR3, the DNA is TGTGCCAGCAGTTACTCCGGACAGATTGAAAAACTGTTTTTT. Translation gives CASSYSGQIEKLFF.